This T cell receptor (beta chain) was captured by sequencing in a study of T cells after yellow fever vaccination. This clonotype has only a few counts. Via MiXCR, TCRdb re-called the 5' RACE reads, giving one row per CDR3 protein. The table has just under 600,000 distinct CDR3 sequences, 13% seen once. Germline V gene lookup returns CDR1 MNHEY and CDR2 SMNVEV (reference sequence). V was pared by 5 bases and J by 3 bases, with 10 bases between. CDR3 length: 14 residues. The input for sequencing was PBMCs, taken on the day of the yellow fever booster vaccination. This receptor was obtained from a man aged 25 to 40 who received the YFV17D yellow fever vaccine. The chain joins TRBV27 to TRBJ1-4, with D perhaps matching TRBD1 (5 bases). DNA for the CDR3: TGTGCCAGCAGTGGATGGGGGTCTAATGAAAAACTGTTTTTT. Residues: CASSGWGSNEKLFF. Together with reference TRBV27 and TRBJ1-4, the CDR3 gives the full variable domain: EAQVTQNPRYLITVTGKKLTVTCSQNMNHEYMSWYRQDPGLGLRQIYYSMNVEVTDKGDVPEGYKVSRKEKRNFPLILESPSPNQTSLYFCASSGWGSNEKLFFGSGTQLSVL.